These T cell receptor beta chains were read from a single sample in a study of blood T cell repertoires in COVID-19. TCRdb keeps only in-frame clones here, not all; method: immunoSEQ multiplex PCR. This sample yields under 450,000 clones, of which around 87% are seen a single time; 1% to 1.5% belongs to the top ten. The material sequenced was PBMCs or T cells enriched from blood (not recorded which). The source of these receptors is a man aged 30-40 years who had recovered from COVID-19. Both conserved end residues are part of each CDR3. Each record gives: V gene, clone size, D gene, J gene, CDR3 DNA, CDR3 protein. The D gene is left open where the match is weak. Clone size, where shown, is once, few, many, or a class for clones that have expanded.

TRBV15	-	TRBD1	TRBJ1-1	TGTGCCACCAGCAGAGACCAACTAGGACAGGGGGCGGAGGACACTGAAGCTTTCTTT	CATSRDQLGQGAEDTEAFF
TRBV5-1	-	-	TRBJ2-7	TGCGCCAGCAGCTTGGCCGGAGCTCTTTCCTTCATGCAGTACTTC	CASSLAGALSFMQYF
TRBV5-6	-	-	TRBJ1-2	TGTGCCAGCAGGGCGGGGCCTAACTATGGCTACACCTTC	CASRAGPNYGYTF
TRBV19	-	-	TRBJ2-1	TGTGCCAGTAGTATAGACGGGTTCAGCTCCTACAATGAGCAGTTCTTC	CASSIDGFSSYNEQFF
TRBV6-5	-	-	TRBJ2-7	TGTGCCAGCGGGGGGGGGCAGCCCGCCTACGAGCAGTACTTC	CASGGGQPAYEQYF
TRBV2	-	-	TRBJ2-4	TGTGCCAGCAGTGGGGACAAAAAAAACATTCAGTACTTC	CASSGDKKNIQYF
TRBV29-1	-	TRBD1	TRBJ1-2	TGCAGCGTTGAGGGGACAGTAAACTATGGCTACACCTTC	CSVEGTVNYGYTF
TRBV4-1	-	-	TRBJ1-2	TGCGCCAGCAGCCTCACCGCGACAGCTAACTATGGCTACACCTTC	CASSLTATANYGYTF
TRBV7-9	-	-	TRBJ1-4	TGTGCCAGCAGCTCCAAAGGAACAGCGGCAACTAATGAAAAACTGTTTTTT	CASSSKGTAATNEKLFF
TRBV19	-	-	TRBJ2-7	TGTGCCAGTAGTATAGTGGCAGGGAATTCCTACGAGCAGTACTTC	CASSIVAGNSYEQYF
TRBV5-1	-	TRBD1	TRBJ2-3	TGCGCCAGCGGACCGGGACAGCACACAGATACGCAGTATTTT	CASGPGQHTDTQYF
TRBV2	-	TRBD1	TRBJ1-5	TGTGCCAGCAGTTCCCACTGGGGACAGGGGGCAGGTCAGCCCCAGCATTTT	CASSSHWGQGAGQPQHF
TRBV7-9	once	-	TRBJ1-3	TGTGCCAGCAGCTGGGAAACGGACAGCTCTGGAAACACCATATATTTT	CASSWETDSSGNTIYF
TRBV5-1	-	TRBD2	TRBJ2-3	TGCGCCAGCAGCTTTGGACTAGAGTCAGATACGCAGTATTTT	CASSFGLESDTQYF
TRBV7-9	once	TRBD2	TRBJ2-3	TGTGCCAGCAGCTTAGGACTAGCGGGGGCCACAGATACGCAGTATTTT	CASSLGLAGATDTQYF
TRBV11-2	few	-	TRBJ2-3	TGTGCCAGCAGCTTAACGTTACGGGGAAGCACAGATACGCAGTATTTT	CASSLTLRGSTDTQYF
TRBV14	-	-	TRBJ1-1	TGTGCCAGCAGCTCCCACTTGAACACTGAAGCTTTCTTT	CASSSHLNTEAFF
TRBV14	once	-	TRBJ2-6	TGTGCCAACAACTCCCGAATTAGGGGTACCGGGGCCAACGTCCTGACTTTC	CANNSRIRGTGANVLTF
TRBV15	-	TRBD1	TRBJ1-5	TGTGCCACCAGCAGAGATGGGGGACAGGTCCAGCATTTT	CATSRDGGQVQHF
TRBV20-1	-	-	TRBJ1-6	TGCAGTGCTAGTAACAGTCCGGGAAATTCACCCCTCCACTTT	CSASNSPGNSPLHF
TRBV18	-	TRBD1	TRBJ1-1	TGTGCCAGCTCACCGGGACAGGACGAAGTATTAAAAAAAGCTTTCTTT	CASSPGQDEVLKKAFF
TRBV18	-	TRBD1	TRBJ2-2	TGTGCCAGCTCACCACTGGACAGGGCAGATGGCGGGGAGCTGTTTTTT	CASSPLDRADGGELFF
TRBV19	-	TRBD1	TRBJ1-1	TGTGCCAGTAGCCTGAGGGCGTCGGGACAGGGATCTGAAGCTTTCTTT	CASSLRASGQGSEAFF
TRBV7-9	-	-	TRBJ2-5	TGTGCCAGCAGCTTGGGCCAAGTAGGGACCCAGTACTTC	CASSLGQVGTQYF
TRBV6-5	-	-	TRBJ1-5	TGTGCCAGCAGGGACAATGACCGGCCCCAGCATTTT	CASRDNDRPQHF
TRBV7-8	-	TRBD1	TRBJ1-5	TGTGCCAGCAGCCCGAGACAGGGATCGTATCAGCCCCAGCATTTT	CASSPRQGSYQPQHF
TRBV3-1/TRBV3-2	-	-	TRBJ2-5	TGTGCCAGCAGCCCCGAGGGCCTGCGAGAGACCCAGTACTTC	CASSPEGLRETQYF
TRBV6-4	-	-	TRBJ1-1	TGTGCCAGCAGCCGAGGGGAGGGTACTGAAGCTTTCTTT	CASSRGEGTEAFF
TRBV7-6	-	-	TRBJ1-1	TGTGCCAGCAGCTTAGCGGGGGCCAACACTGAAGCTTTCTTT	CASSLAGANTEAFF
TRBV7-8	-	TRBD1	TRBJ1-1	TGTGCCAGCAGTCCGATGACAGGGGGCGTCGACACTGAAGCTTTCTTT	CASSPMTGGVDTEAFF
TRBV19	-	-	TRBJ1-5	TGTGCCAGTAGCCCGCCGGACAGCTATCAGCCCCAGCATTTT	CASSPPDSYQPQHF
TRBV3-1/TRBV3-2	-	-	TRBJ2-5	TGTGCCAGCATAGACTTGAGCGAGACCCAGTACTTC	CASIDLSETQYF
TRBV11-1	-	-	TRBJ2-7	TGTGCCAGCAGCTTACAGGGTAGGCGAGGCTACGAGCAGTACTTC	CASSLQGRRGYEQYF
TRBV25-1	once	-	TRBJ1-1	TGTGCCAGCAGTGAATATTTAGATGAAGCTTTCTTT	CASSEYLDEAFF
TRBV19	-	-	TRBJ2-2	TGTGCCAGTGTTCGGGCGGGCTTGAACACCGGGGAGCTGTTTTTT	CASVRAGLNTGELFF
TRBV5-4	-	-	TRBJ2-3	TGTGCCAGCAGCTTGACAGGGACCCTCGGAGATACGCAGTATTTT	CASSLTGTLGDTQYF
TRBV4-1	-	-	TRBJ1-1	TGCGCCAGCAGCCAAGTAGAGGGTTCAATGAACACTGAAGCTTTCTTT	CASSQVEGSMNTEAFF
TRBV2	-	TRBD2	TRBJ2-3	TGTGCCAGCAGCCGTAGGACTAGCGGGGGATTGGATACGCAGTATTTT	CASSRRTSGGLDTQYF
TRBV30	-	TRBD1	TRBJ1-1	TGTGCCTGGAGGCGACAGGGGGCGGGTGAAGCTTTCTTT	CAWRRQGAGEAFF
TRBV20-1	-	-	TRBJ1-1	TGCAGTGCTAGTCCCAGGGTCACTGAAGCTTTCTTT	CSASPRVTEAFF
TRBV7-9	-	-	TRBJ1-1	TGTGCCAGCAGCCCCTGGAGGGGCTACCAGGGAGGTGAAGCTTTCTTT	CASSPWRGYQGGEAFF
TRBV7-9	-	TRBD1	TRBJ2-7	TGTGCCAGCGGGACAGAGAATTACGAGCAGTACTTC	CASGTENYEQYF
TRBV19	few	TRBD1	TRBJ1-2	TGTGCCAGTAGTATCGACAGGGGGCGCATTGGCTACACCTTC	CASSIDRGRIGYTF
TRBV18	-	-	TRBJ1-1	TGTGCCAGCTCACCACAGGACAAGAACACTGAAGCTTTCTTT	CASSPQDKNTEAFF
TRBV6-5	-	-	TRBJ1-5	TGTGCCAGCAGTCTAAACTCCAATCAGCCCCAGCATTTT	CASSLNSNQPQHF
TRBV3-1/TRBV3-2	-	-	TRBJ2-7	TGTGCCAGCAGCCAATACGGGACTCAGCCTGGCGAGCAGTACTTC	CASSQYGTQPGEQYF
TRBV3-1/TRBV3-2	-	TRBD1	TRBJ2-2	TGTGCCAGCAGCAACGGACAGGGAATAAACACCGGGGAGCTGTTTTTT	CASSNGQGINTGELFF
TRBV11-2	-	-	TRBJ1-1	TGTGCCAGCAGCTTAGGGGGGGGCGGCACTGAAGCTTTCTTT	CASSLGGGGTEAFF